These T cell receptor beta chains were read from a single sample in a study of radiotherapy plus CTLA-4 blockade in lung cancer. Data came from immunoSEQ multiplex PCR; TCRdb stores just in-frame clones and leaves some out. The top ten hold 0.84% of the sample, which has tens of thousands of clones, 83% seen once. Specimen: peripheral blood, collected from a patient treated with radiotherapy plus ipilimumab. These receptors were obtained from a human donor with non-small cell lung cancer who had stable disease on radiotherapy plus ipilimumab. Both conserved end residues are part of each CDR3. D genes are given only for firm matches. Clone size is stated in some rows and not others, as once, few, many or a class when expanded.

clone_size,d_call,j_call,v_call,cdr3_length,cdr3_nt,cdr3_aa
.,TRBD2,TRBJ2-7,TRBV9,13,TGTGCCAGCAGCGCACTAGCGGGAGGGGAGCAGTACTTC,CASSALAGGEQYF
.,.,TRBJ1-5,TRBV2,15,TGTGCCGGAGCCCGAGGACAGAATAGCAATCAGCCCCAGCATTTT,CAGARGQNSNQPQHF
few,.,TRBJ1-3,TRBV6-6,14,TGTGCCAGCAGTTACGACTTATTTGGAAACACCATATATTTT,CASSYDLFGNTIYF
.,TRBD2,TRBJ2-3,TRBV18,14,TGTGCCAGCTCACCGGAGCGGGAGTTGTATACGCAGTATTTT,CASSPERELYTQYF
few,TRBD2,TRBJ2-5,TRBV29-1,13,TGCAGCGTTGAATGGGGCGGGGGAGAGACCCAGTACTTC,CSVEWGGGETQYF
few,.,TRBJ1-1,TRBV5-4,12,TGTGCCAGCAGCTTCGGAGGAGGGGAAGCTTTCTTT,CASSFGGGEAFF
.,TRBD1,TRBJ1-6,TRBV28,15,TGTGCCAGCAGGGAGCAGGGGGCGAAGGGTTCACCCCTCCACTTT,CASREQGAKGSPLHF
.,.,TRBJ2-1,TRBV29-1,15,TGCAGCGTTGAAGATCTGGGGAGCTCCTACAATGAGCAGTTCTTC,CSVEDLGSSYNEQFF
.,TRBD1,TRBJ2-1,TRBV5-1,15,TGCGCCAGCAGGCCCGGGACAGGGGCCTACAATGAGCAGTTCTTC,CASRPGTGAYNEQFF
.,.,TRBJ1-5,TRBV4-1,14,TGCGCCAGCAGCGATACAACAGTTCTTCAGCCCCAGCATTTT,CASSDTTVLQPQHF
.,TRBD1,TRBJ1-1,TRBV2,13,TGTGCCAGCGGGACAGCAGTAAACACTGAAGCTTTCTTT,CASGTAVNTEAFF
.,TRBD1,TRBJ2-3,TRBV4-2,16,TGTGCCAGCAGCCGAGGGGACAGGGGCAGCACAGATACGCAGTATTTT,CASSRGDRGSTDTQYF
.,TRBD1,TRBJ2-6,TRBV5-4,16,TGTGCCAGCAGCTTGTCAGGGGGTTCTGGGGCCAACGTCCTGACTTTC,CASSLSGGSGANVLTF
.,.,TRBJ1-5,TRBV25-1,14,TGTGCCAGCAGTCTAGGGTTTGGCAATCAGCCCCAGCATTTT,CASSLGFGNQPQHF
.,.,TRBJ1-6,TRBV27,12,TGTGCCAGCATGGACAGCAATTCACCCCTCCACTTT,CASMDSNSPLHF
few,.,TRBJ1-1,TRBV27,13,TGTGCCAGCCGGCCCTTAGTAAACACTGAAGCTTTCTTT,CASRPLVNTEAFF
once,.,TRBJ2-6,TRBV14,16,TGTGCCAGCAGCCCTCTCGGGGTCTCTGGGGCCAACGTCCTGACTTTC,CASSPLGVSGANVLTF
.,.,TRBJ2-3,TRBV27,11,TGTGCCAGCGGTAGAATAGGTACGCAGTATTTT,CASGRIGTQYF
.,TRBD1,TRBJ1-2,TRBV9,15,TGTGCCAGCAGCGTAGCGGGGACAGGGGGCGGGGGCTACACCTTC,CASSVAGTGGGGYTF
.,TRBD1,TRBJ2-3,TRBV10-3,15,TGTGCCATCACTTCCGGGACAGGGGACGCAGATACGCAGTATTTT,CAITSGTGDADTQYF
.,TRBD1,TRBJ2-2,TRBV19,15,TGTGCCAGTAGGTTACAGGGGGCTGAGACCGGGGAGCTGTTTTTT,CASRLQGAETGELFF
.,TRBD2,TRBJ2-7,TRBV30,14,TGTGCCTGGTGTGGCGGGCGGGGGGGCCTCGAGCAGTACTTC,CAWCGGRGGLEQYF
.,.,TRBJ1-2,TRBV5-1,13,TGCGCCAGCAGCTTGGACACAGGATATGGCTACACCTTC,CASSLDTGYGYTF
.,TRBD1,TRBJ2-6,TRBV5-1,16,TGCGCCAGCAGCTCGCACAGGGGGCCTGGGGCCAACGTCCTGACTTTC,CASSSHRGPGANVLTF
.,TRBD2,TRBJ2-2,TRBV2,19,TGTGCCAGCAGTGGACGTGTGGGGCTAGCGGGGAGAAACACCGGGGAGCTGTTTTTT,CASSGRVGLAGRNTGELFF
.,TRBD1,TRBJ1-2,TRBV7-2,15,TGTGCCAGCAGCTTAACAGGGGGCGAGTCCTATGGCTACACCTTC,CASSLTGGESYGYTF
.,TRBD1,TRBJ1-1,TRBV6-5,12,TGTGCCAGTAGGGGGCGTAGGACTGAAGCTTTCTTT,CASRGRRTEAFF
.,.,TRBJ2-1,TRBV18,13,TGTGCCAGCTCACCCCCGGATGGCAATGAGCAGTTCTTC,CASSPPDGNEQFF
.,.,TRBJ1-3,TRBV6-6,14,TGTGCCAGCAGTTACGGGACATCTGGAAACACCATATATTTT,CASSYGTSGNTIYF
.,.,TRBJ2-3,TRBV7-9,13,TGTGCCAGCGACGCTGCTAGCACAGATACGCAGTATTTT,CASDAASTDTQYF
.,.,TRBJ1-2,TRBV19,14,TGTGCCAGTAGTATTCTCGGGGAACACTATGGCTACACCTTC,CASSILGEHYGYTF